This entry concerns a single T cell receptor (beta chain). In the source study's methods: The assay estimated nucleated cells by amplifying reference gene primers. The repertoire was sequenced with immunoSEQ multiplex PCR; TCRdb's copy has only in-frame clones and lacks some. The D gene and trimming were derived from the DNA, and the V and J assignments and clone size from that table. Found here are about 200,000 clones, 81% of them singletons; the top ten hold around 9%. Enrollees, roughly 18 to 90 years old, lived in some 24 US areas. The CDR3 has 16 amino acids. After removal of 4 bases from V and 1 base from J, the junction contained 7 bases not matched to a gene. CDR1 is SGHDT, CDR2 YYEEEE, per germline. The sample belongs to a study of blood T cell repertoires in COVID-19. Across the whole study: The United States, Italy and Spain were the sources of the acute and convalescent COVID-19 samples. Sample material is recorded as cDNA or gDNA derived from T cells, B-cell-depleted T cells, or PBMCs.

The chain has TRBV5-6 and TRBJ2-7; 11 positions match TRBD1. Sequencing input: PBMCs or T cells enriched from blood (not recorded which). The receptor was derived from a woman in her forties or fifties with acute COVID-19. The CDR3 DNA follows: TGTGCCAGCAGCGAAGCCGGGACAGGGGGTTCCTACGAGCAGTACTTC. Translated: CASSEAGTGGSYEQYF.